The 10 T cell receptor beta chains below come from one sample, sequenced in a study of T-cell memory formation after mild COVID-19. MiXCR was run by TCRdb on the 5' RACE reads, yielding one entry per CDR3 protein. The data contain 150,000 to 200,000 distinct CDR3 sequences, 11% of them seen just once; the ten biggest clones take up 3.5% to 4%. The sequenced sample consisted of PBMCs or a T cell subset sorted from them (not recorded which). The origin of the receptors is a man in his late teens or twenties who had mild COVID-19 (a few samples of this study predate the infection). Cell type and time point are not known.

The chain joins TRBV6-6 to TRBJ2-3; 7 bases fit TRBD2. The CDR3 runs to 15 residues. Germline-derived CDR1 and CDR2 are MNHNY and SVGAGI (reference sequence). Trimming at V came to 4 bases and at J to 0 bases, leaving 4 bases not matched to a gene. This CDR3 reads CASSLAGFSTDTQYF. The DNA for the CDR3 is TGTGCCAGCAGTTTAGCGGGCTTTAGCACAGATACGCAGTATTTT.

The J gene is TRBJ2-3, the V gene TRBV7-8; TRBD2 aligns across 10 bases. The trim removed 3 bases at V and 6 bases at J, leaving 12 bases unmatched. There are 17 residues in the CDR3. CDR1 is SGHVS and CDR2 is FQNEAQ in the germline V gene. The CDR3 DNA reads TGTGCCAGCAGCTTGGTTGGGACTAGCGCCGGTAGGGATACGCAGTATTTT. It specifies CASSLVGTSAGRDTQYF.

V usage is TRBV7-9 and J usage is TRBJ1-6; no reliable D call. The CDR3 covers 16 residues. Trimming took 4 bases from V and 2 from J, leaving 12 bases between them. The germline V gene encodes CDR1 SEHNR and CDR2 FQNEAQ (reference sequence). This CDR3 reads CASSYGESPYNSPLHF. In DNA form, the CDR3 reads TGTGCCAGCAGCTACGGGGAAAGTCCCTATAATTCACCCCTCCACTTT.

This clonotype was seen more than once but under ten times. The CDR3: CASSNSYEQYF. CDR3 in DNA: TGTGCCAGCAGCAACTCCTACGAGCAGTACTTC. V gene TRBV6-5 combines with J gene TRBJ2-7; no clear D. CDR1 MNHEY and CDR2 SVGAGI come from the germline V gene. The ends were cut back, 6 bases at V and 0 bases at J, with 3 bases in the middle. The CDR3 extends over 11 amino acids.

V gene TRBV5-1 combines with J gene TRBJ1-5; D is ambiguous. V was cut by 5 bases and J by 5 bases, with 2 bases left in between. The CDR3 extends over 10 amino acids. CDR1 SGHRS and CDR2 YFSETQ come from the germline V gene. The CDR3 bases are TGCGCCAGCAGTCATCAGCCCCAGCATTTT. This encodes CASSHQPQHF. The full variable domain, with the rest looked up from reference TRBV5-1 and TRBJ1-5, is KAGVTQTPRYLIKTRGQQVTLSCSPISGHRSVSWYQQTPGQGLQFLFEYFSETQRNKGNFPGRFSGRQFSNSRSEMNVSTLELGDSALYLCASSHQPQHFGDGTRLSIL.

Only one count was recorded for this clonotype. This rearrangement joins TRBV7-2 to TRBJ1-3; no clear D. This CDR3 has 14 residues. V lost 0 bases and J lost 6, with 9 bases in between. Germline V gene lookup returns CDR1 SGHTA and CDR2 FQGNSA. As DNA, the CDR3 is TGTGCCAGCAGCTTAGCATTAGTGGCAAACACCATATATTTT. This encodes CASSLALVANTIYF.

This clonotype was recorded a few times. The genes are TRBV7-2 and TRBJ2-1; 8 bases line up with TRBD1. The ends lost 7 bases at V and 8 bases at J; junction bases unmatched: 7. Germline values: CDR1 SGHTA, CDR2 FQGNSA. CDR3 length: 13 amino acids. As DNA, the CDR3 is TGTGCCAGCACCCGGACAGGGAGGTATGAGCAGTTCTTC. Protein product: CASTRTGRYEQFF.

This clonotype was picked up many times. The rearrangement joins TRBV5-6 to TRBJ2-5; no reliable D call. V lost 4 bases and J lost 5, with 15 bases in between. Germline CDR1 is SGHDT and CDR2 is YYEEEE. CDR3 size: 14 residues. The CDR3 region has the DNA TGTGCCAGCAGCCCGGACGGAAGAGTCGAGACCCAGTACTTC. Protein sequence: CASSPDGRVETQYF.

In this sample, this clonotype turned up a few times. The rearrangement joins TRBV6-2 or TRBV6-3 to TRBJ1-4; TRBD1 is a possible D gene (6 bases). The CDR3 has 16 residues. CDR1 and CDR2 from the germline V gene are MNHEY and SVGEGT. Trimming removed 2 bases at V and 0 bases at J, with 10 bases between. The DNA of the CDR3 is TGTGCCAGCAGTTACATCGGGGGCCCAACTAATGAAAAACTGTTTTTT. It codes for CASSYIGGPTNEKLFF.

This clonotype came up a few times. This chain connects TRBV5-1 to TRBJ2-1; 8 bases fit TRBD2. The CDR3 loop spans 15 amino acids. Germline-derived CDR1 and CDR2 are SGHRS and YFSETQ. The V segment lost 6 bases and the J segment 8 bases; nucleotides outside the gene matches: 13. DNA of the CDR3: TGCGCCAGCAATAGGCGCGGGGGGCTTATAGATGAGCAGTTCTTC. Its translation: CASNRRGGLIDEQFF.